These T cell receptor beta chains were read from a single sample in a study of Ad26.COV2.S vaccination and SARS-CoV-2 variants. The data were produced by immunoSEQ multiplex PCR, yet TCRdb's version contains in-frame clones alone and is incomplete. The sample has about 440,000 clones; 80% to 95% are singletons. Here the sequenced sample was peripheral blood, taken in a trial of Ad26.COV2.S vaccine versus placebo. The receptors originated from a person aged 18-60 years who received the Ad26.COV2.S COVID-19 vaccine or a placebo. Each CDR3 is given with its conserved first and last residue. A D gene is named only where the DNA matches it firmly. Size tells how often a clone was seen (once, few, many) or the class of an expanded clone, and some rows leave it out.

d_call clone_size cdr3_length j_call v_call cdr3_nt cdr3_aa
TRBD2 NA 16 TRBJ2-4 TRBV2 TGTGCCAGCAGTGAATCCCTCGGGGGGGGCCGGAACATTCAGTACTTC CASSESLGGGRNIQYF
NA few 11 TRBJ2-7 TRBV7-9 TGTGCCAGCAGCCCTTCCTACGAGCAGTACTTC CASSPSYEQYF
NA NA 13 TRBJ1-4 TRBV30 TGTGCCTGGAGTAAGATGGTTCGTGAAAAACTGTTTTTT CAWSKMVREKLFF
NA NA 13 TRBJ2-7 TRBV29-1 TGCAGCGTTGTTGGTCGCGGGGACGGGGAGCAGTACTTC CSVVGRGDGEQYF
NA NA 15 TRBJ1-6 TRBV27 TGTGCCAGCAGTCCACGGGGTTTCTATAATTCACCCCTCCACTTT CASSPRGFYNSPLHF
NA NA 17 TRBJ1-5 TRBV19 TGTGCCAGTAGGGCTCCTGGTGGTGCTGGGGGCAATCAGCCCCAGCATTTT CASRAPGGAGGNQPQHF
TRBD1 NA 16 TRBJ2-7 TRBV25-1 TGTGCCAGCAGTGGCCAAAAAGGGGGCAATATCTACGAGCAGTACTTC CASSGQKGGNIYEQYF
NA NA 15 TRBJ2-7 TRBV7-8 TGTGCCAGCAGCTTAGTCGGGCAGGGAATAGGGGAGCAGTACTTC CASSLVGQGIGEQYF
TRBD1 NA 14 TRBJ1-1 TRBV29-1 TGCAGCGTTGTGGCAGGGGGCCTGAACACTGAAGCTTTCTTT CSVVAGGLNTEAFF
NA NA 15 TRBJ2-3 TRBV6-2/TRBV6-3 TGTGCCAGCAGTTACGGGGGGCGCACTCGAGATACGCAGTATTTT CASSYGGRTRDTQYF